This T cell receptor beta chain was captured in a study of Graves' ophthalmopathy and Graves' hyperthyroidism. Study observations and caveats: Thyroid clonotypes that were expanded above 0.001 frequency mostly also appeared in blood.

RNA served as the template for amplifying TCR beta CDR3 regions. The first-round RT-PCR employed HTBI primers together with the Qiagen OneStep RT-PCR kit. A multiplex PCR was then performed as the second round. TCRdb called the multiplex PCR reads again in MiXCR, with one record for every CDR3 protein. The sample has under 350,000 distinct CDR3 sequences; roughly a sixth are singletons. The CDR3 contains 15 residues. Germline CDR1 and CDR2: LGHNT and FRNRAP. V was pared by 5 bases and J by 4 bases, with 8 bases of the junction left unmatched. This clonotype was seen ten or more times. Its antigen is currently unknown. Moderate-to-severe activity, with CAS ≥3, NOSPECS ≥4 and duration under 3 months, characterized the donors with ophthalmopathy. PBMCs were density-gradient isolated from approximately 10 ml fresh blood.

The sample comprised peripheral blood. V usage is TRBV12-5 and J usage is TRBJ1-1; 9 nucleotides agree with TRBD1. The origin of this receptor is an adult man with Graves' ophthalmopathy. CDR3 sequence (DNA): TGTGCTAGTGGTCTTGACAGGGGGTTCCCCACTGAAGCTTTCTTT. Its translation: CASGLDRGFPTEAFF.